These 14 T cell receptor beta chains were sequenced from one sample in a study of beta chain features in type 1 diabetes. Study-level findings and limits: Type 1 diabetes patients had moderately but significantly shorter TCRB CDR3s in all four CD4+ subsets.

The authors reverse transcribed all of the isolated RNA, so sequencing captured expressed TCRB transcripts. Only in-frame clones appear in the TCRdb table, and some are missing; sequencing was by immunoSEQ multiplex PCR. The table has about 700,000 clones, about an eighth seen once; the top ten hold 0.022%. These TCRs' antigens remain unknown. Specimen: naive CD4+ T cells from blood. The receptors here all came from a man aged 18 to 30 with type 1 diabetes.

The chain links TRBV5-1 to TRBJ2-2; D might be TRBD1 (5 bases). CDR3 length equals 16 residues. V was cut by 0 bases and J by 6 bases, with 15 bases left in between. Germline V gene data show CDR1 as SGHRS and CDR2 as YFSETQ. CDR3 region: CASSLEGMGQAGELFF. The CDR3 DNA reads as TGCGCCAGCAGCTTGGAAGGGATGGGGCAGGCCGGGGAGCTGTTTTTT.

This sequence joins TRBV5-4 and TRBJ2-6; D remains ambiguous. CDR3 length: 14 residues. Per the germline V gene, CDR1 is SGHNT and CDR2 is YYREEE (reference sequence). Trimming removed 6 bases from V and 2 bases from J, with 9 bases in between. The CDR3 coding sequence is TGTGCCAGCAACTCGGTCGCTGGGGCCAACGTCCTGACTTTC. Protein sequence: CASNSVAGANVLTF. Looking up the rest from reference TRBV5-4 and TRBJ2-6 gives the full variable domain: ETGVTQSPTHLIKTRGQQVTLRCSSQSGHNTVSWYQQALGQGPQFIFQYYREEENGRGNFPPRFSGLQFPNYSSELNVNALELDDSALYLCASNSVAGANVLTFGAGSRLTVL.

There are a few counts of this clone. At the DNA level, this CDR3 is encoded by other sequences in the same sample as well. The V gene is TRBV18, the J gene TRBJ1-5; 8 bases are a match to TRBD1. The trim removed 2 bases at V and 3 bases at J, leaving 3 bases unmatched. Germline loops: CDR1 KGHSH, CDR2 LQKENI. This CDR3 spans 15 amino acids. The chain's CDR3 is CASSPGTGFNQPQHF. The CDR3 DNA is TGTGCCAGCTCACCAGGGACAGGATTCAATCAGCCCCAGCATTTT.

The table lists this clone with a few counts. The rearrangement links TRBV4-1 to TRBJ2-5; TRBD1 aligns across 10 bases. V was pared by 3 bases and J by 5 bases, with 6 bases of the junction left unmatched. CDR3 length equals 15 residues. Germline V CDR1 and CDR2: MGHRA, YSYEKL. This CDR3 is CASSQIPGQGETQYF. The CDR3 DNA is TGCGCCAGCAGCCAGATACCGGGACAGGGGGAGACCCAGTACTTC.

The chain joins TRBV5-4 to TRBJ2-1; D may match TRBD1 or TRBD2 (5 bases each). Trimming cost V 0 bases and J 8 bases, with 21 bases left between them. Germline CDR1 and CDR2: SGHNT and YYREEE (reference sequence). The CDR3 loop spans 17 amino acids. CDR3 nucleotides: TGTGCCAGCAGCTTGGCCCAGGTCGGGCAGGGACCCTATGAGCAGTTCTTC. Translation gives CASSLAQVGQGPYEQFF.

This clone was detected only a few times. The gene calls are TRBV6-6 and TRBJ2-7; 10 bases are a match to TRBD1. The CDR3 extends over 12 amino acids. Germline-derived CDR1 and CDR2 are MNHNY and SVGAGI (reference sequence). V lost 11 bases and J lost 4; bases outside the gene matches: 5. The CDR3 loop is CACRDRGYEQYF. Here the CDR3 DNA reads TGTGCCTGCCGGGACAGGGGATACGAGCAGTACTTC.

The CDR3 reads CASTGGGGGYTF. The CDR3 bases are TGTGCCAGTACAGGGGGAGGTGGTGGCTACACCTTC. V is TRBV19 and J is TRBJ1-2; TRBD1 matches 7 bases. The germline CDR1 and CDR2 sequences are LNHDA and SQIVND (reference sequence). The CDR3 runs 12 residues. V was clipped by 7 bases and J by 7 bases; unmatched bases: 6.

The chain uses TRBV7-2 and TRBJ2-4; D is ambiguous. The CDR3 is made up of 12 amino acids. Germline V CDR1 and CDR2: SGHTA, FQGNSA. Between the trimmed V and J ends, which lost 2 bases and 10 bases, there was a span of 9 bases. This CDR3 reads CASSLPVDIQYF. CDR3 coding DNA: TGTGCCAGCAGCTTACCGGTCGATATTCAGTACTTC.

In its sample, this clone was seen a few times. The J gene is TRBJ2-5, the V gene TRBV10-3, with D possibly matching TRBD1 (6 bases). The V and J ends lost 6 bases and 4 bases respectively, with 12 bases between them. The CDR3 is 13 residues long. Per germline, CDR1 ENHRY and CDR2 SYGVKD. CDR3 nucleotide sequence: TGTGCCATCAGACCTGGGACACTAGAGACCCAGTACTTC. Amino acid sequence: CAIRPGTLETQYF.

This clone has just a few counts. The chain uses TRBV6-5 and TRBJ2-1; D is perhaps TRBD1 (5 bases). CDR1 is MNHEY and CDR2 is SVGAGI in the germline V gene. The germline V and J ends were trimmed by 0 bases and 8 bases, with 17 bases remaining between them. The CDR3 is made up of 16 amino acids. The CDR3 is CASSYSAQGWVDEQFF. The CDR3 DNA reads TGTGCCAGCAGTTACTCAGCTCAGGGCTGGGTCGATGAGCAGTTCTTC.

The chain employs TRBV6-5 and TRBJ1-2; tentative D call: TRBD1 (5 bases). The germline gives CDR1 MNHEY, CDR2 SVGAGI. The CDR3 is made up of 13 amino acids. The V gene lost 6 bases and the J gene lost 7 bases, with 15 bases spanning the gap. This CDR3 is CASRVTDRFGYTF. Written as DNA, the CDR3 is TGTGCCAGCAGAGTGACAGACAGATTTGGCTACACCTTC.

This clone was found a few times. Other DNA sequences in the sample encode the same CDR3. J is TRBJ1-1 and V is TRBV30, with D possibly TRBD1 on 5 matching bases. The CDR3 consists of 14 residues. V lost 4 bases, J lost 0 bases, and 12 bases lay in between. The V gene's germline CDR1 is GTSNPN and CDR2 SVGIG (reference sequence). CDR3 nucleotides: TGTGCCTGGACCCGACAGACTATGAACACTGAAGCTTTCTTT. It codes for CAWTRQTMNTEAFF. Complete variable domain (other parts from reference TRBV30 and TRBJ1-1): SQTIHQWPATLVQPVGSPLSLECTVEGTSNPNLYWYRQAAGRGLQLLFYSVGIGQISSEVPQNLSASRPQDRQFILSSKKLLLSDSGFYLCAWTRQTMNTEAFFGQGTRLTVV.

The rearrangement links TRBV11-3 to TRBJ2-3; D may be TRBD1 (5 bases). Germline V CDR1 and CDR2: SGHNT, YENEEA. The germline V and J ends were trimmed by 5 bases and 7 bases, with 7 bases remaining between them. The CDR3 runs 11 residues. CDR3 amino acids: CASSQDNTQYF. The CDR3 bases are TGTGCCAGCAGCCAGGACAATACGCAGTATTTT.

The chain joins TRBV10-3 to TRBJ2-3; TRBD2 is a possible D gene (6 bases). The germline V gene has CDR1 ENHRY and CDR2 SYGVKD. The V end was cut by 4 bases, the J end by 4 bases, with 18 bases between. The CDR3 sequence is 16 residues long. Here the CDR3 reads CAISVSTGEVPDTQYF. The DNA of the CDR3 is TGTGCCATCAGTGTCAGTACGGGGGAGGTGCCAGATACGCAGTATTTT.